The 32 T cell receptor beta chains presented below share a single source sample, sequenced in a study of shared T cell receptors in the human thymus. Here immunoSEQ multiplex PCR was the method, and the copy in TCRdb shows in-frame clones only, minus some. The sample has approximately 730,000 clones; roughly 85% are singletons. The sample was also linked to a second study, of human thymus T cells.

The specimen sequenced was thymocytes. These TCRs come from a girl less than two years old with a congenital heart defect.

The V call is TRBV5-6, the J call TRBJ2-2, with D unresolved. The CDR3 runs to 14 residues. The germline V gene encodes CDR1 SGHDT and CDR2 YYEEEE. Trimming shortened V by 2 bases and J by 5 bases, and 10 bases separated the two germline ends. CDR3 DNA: TGTGCCAGCAGCTTAGGTGGGCCGACCGGGGAGCTGTTTTTT. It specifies CASSLGGPTGELFF.

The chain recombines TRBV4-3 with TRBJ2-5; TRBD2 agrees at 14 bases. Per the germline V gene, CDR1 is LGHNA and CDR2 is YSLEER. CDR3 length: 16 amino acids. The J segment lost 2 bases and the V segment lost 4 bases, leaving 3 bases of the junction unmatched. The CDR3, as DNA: TGCGCCAGCAGCCGGGGGACTAGCGGGGGACAAGAGACCCAGTACTTC. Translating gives CASSRGTSGGQETQYF.

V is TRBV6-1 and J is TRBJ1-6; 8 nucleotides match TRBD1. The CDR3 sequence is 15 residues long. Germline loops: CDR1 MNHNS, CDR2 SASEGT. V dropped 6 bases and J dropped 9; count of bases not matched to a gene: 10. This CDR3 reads CASRDRGPLSSPLHF. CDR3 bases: TGTGCCAGCAGAGACAGGGGTCCCCTTAGTTCACCCCTCCACTTT.

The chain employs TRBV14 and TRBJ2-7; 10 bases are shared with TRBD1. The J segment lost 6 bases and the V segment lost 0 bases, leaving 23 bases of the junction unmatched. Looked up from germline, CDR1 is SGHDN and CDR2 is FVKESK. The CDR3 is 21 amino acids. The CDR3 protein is CASSQELKVHSLGQGKGEQYF. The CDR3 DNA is TGTGCCAGCAGCCAAGAGTTGAAGGTCCATAGTTTGGGACAGGGGAAGGGCGAGCAGTACTTC.

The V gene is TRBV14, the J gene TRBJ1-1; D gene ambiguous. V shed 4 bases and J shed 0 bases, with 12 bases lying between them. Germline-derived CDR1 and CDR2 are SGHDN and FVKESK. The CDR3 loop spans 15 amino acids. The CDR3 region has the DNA TGTGCCAGCAGCCCGCAGAGGGCCATGAACACTGAAGCTTTCTTT. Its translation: CASSPQRAMNTEAFF.

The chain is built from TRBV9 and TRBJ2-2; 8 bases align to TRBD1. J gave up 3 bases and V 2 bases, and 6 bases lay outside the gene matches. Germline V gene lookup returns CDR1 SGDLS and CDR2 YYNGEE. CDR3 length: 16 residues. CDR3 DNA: TGTGCCAGCAGCGTCGGGACAGGAACTTACACCGGGGAGCTGTTTTTT. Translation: CASSVGTGTYTGELFF.

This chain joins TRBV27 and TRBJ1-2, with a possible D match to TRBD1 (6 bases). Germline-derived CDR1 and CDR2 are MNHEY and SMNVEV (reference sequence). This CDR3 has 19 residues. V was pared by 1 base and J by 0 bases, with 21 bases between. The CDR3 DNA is TGTGCCAGCAGTTTATTCTGGGGGGGCCACAGGTTAGCTAACTATGGCTACACCTTC. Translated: CASSLFWGGHRLANYGYTF.

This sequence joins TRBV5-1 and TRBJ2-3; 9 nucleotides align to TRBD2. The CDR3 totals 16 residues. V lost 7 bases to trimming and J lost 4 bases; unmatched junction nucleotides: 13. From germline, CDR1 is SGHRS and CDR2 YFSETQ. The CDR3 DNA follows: TGCGCCAGCCGCCCCCCCAGGCGGGGGGGCCCAGATACGCAGTATTTT. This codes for CASRPPRRGGPDTQYF.

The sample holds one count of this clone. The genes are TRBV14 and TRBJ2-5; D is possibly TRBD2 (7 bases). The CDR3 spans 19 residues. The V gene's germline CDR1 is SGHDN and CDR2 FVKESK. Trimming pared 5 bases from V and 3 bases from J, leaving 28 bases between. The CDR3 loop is CASSSREVGGDTKEETQYF. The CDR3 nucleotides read TGTGCCAGCAGCTCCAGGGAGGTGGGGGGGGACACAAAAGAAGAGACCCAGTACTTC.

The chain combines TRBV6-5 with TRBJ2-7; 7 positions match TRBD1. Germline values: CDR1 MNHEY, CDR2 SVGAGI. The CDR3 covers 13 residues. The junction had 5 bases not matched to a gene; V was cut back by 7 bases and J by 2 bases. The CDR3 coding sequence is TGTGCCAGCACCAGCAGGGGGACCTACGAGCAGTACTTC. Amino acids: CASTSRGTYEQYF.

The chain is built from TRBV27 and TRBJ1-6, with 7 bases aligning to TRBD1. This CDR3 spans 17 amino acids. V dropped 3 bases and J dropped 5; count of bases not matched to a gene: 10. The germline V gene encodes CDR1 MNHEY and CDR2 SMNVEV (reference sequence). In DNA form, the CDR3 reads TGTGCCAGCAGTTTGAATTTAGGGACAGATAATAATTCACCCCTCCACTTT. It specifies CASSLNLGTDNNSPLHF.

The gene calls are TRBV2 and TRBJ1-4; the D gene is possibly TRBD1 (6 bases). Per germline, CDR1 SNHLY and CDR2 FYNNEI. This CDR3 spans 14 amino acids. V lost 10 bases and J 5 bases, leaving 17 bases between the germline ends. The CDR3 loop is CATDTGTMNEKLFF. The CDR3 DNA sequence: TGTGCCACCGACACCGGGACAATGAATGAAAAACTGTTTTTT.

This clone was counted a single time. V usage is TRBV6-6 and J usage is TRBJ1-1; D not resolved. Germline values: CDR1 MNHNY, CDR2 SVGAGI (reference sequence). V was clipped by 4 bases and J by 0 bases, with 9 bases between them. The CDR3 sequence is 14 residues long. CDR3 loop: CASSFDTVNTEAFF. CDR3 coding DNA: TGTGCCAGCAGTTTTGACACAGTGAACACTGAAGCTTTCTTT.

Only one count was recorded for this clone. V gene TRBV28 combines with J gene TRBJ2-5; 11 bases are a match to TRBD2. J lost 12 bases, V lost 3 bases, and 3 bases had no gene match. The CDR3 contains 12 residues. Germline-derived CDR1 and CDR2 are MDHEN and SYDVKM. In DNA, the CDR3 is TGTGCCAGCAGTTTGACTAGCGGGGCAAAGTACTTC. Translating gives CASSLTSGAKYF.

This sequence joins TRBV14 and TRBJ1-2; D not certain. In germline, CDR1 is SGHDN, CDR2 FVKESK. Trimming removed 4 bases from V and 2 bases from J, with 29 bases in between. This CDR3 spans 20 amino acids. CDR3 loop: CASSPPSMGRSVSWNYGYTF. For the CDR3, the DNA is TGTGCCAGCAGCCCCCCCAGCATGGGGAGGAGTGTATCGTGGAACTATGGCTACACCTTC.

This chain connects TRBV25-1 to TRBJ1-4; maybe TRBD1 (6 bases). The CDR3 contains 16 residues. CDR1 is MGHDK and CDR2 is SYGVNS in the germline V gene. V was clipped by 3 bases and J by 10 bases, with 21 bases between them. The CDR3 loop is CASSDPGRGASGKLFF. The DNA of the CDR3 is TGTGCCAGCAGTGACCCCGGGAGGGGGGCGAGTGGAAAACTGTTTTTT.

The CDR3, as DNA: TGTGCCAGCAGACCGTTCGGGGGGAAAAACACTGAAGCTTTCTTT. This encodes CASRPFGGKNTEAFF. This chain joins TRBV2 and TRBJ1-1; D might be TRBD1 (5 bases). The length of the CDR3 is 15 residues. Trimming took 6 bases from V and 2 from J, leaving 16 bases between them. Germline V CDR1 and CDR2: SNHLY, FYNNEI.

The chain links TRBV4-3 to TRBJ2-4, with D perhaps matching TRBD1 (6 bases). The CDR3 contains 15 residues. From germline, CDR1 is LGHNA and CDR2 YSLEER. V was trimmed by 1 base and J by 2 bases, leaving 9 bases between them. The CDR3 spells CASSQVRGPKNIQYF. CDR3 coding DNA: TGCGCCAGCAGCCAAGTCAGGGGTCCCAAAAACATTCAGTACTTC.

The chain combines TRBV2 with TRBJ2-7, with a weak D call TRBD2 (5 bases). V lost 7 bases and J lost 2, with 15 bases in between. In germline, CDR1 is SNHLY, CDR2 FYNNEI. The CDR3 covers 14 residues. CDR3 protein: CASNGGSETYEQYF. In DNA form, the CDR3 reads TGTGCCAGCAACGGAGGTTCAGAGACCTACGAGCAGTACTTC.

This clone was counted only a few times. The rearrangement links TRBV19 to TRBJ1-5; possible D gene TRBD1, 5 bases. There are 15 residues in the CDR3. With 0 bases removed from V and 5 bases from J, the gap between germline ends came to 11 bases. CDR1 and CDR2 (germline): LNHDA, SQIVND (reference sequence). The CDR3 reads CASSIDQGRHQPQHF. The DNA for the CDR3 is TGTGCCAGTAGTATAGATCAGGGCAGACATCAGCCCCAGCATTTT.

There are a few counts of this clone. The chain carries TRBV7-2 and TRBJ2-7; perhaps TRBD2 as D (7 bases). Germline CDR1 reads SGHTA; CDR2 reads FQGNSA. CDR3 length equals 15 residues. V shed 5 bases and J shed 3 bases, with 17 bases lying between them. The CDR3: CASSGTGGRYYEQYF. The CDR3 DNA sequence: TGTGCCAGCAGCGGTACCGGGGGGCGGTACTACGAGCAGTACTTC.

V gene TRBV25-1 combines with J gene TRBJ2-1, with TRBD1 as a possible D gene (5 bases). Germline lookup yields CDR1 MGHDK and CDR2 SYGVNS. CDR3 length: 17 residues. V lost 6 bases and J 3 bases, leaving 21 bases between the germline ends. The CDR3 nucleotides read TGTGCCAGCAGAGGCCCGCAGGGTCCCTACTACTACAATGAGCAGTTCTTC. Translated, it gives CASRGPQGPYYYNEQFF.

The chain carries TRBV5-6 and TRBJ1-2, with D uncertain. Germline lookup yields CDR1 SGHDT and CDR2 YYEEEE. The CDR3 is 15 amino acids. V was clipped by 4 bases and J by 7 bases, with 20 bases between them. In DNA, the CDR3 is TGTGCCAGCAGCCCCAACCATAGAGGACTGAGTGGCTACACCTTC. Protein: CASSPNHRGLSGYTF.

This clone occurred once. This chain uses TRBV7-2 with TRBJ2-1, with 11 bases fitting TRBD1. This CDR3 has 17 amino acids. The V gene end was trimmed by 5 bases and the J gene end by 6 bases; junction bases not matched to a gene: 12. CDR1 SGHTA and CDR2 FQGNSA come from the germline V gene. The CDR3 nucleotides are TGTGCCAGCAGCAACACCTCTCGGGACAGGGGGACCAATGAGCAGTTCTTC. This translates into CASSNTSRDRGTNEQFF.

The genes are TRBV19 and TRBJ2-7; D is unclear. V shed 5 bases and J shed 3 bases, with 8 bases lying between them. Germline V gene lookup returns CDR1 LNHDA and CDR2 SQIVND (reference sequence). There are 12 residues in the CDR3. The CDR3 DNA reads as TGTGCCAGTAGTTCTAATGGCTACGAGCAGTACTTC. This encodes CASSSNGYEQYF.

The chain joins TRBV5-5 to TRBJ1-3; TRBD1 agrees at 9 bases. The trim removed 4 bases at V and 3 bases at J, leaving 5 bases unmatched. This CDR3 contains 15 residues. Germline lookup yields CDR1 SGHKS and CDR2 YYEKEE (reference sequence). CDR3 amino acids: CASSRDRVGGNTIYF. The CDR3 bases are TGTGCCAGCAGCCGGGACAGGGTCGGTGGAAACACCATATATTTT.

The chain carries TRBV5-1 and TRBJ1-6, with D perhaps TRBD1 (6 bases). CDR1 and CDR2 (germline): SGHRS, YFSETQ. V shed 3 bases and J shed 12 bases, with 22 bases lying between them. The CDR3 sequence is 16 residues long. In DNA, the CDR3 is TGCGCCAGCAGCTGGGAGGGGGACACCCACTTTCAACCCCTCCACTTT. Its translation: CASSWEGDTHFQPLHF.

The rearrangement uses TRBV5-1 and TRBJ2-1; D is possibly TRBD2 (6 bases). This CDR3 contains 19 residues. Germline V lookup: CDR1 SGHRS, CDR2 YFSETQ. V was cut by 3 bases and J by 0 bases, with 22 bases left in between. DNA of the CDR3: TGCGCCAGCAGCTGGTCCCCGGAGGCTAGCGTAAGCTCCTACAATGAGCAGTTCTTC. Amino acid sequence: CASSWSPEASVSSYNEQFF.

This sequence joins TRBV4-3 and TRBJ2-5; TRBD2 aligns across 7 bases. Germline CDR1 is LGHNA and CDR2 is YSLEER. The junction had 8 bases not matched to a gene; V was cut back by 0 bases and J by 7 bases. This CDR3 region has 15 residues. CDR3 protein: CASSQEWRGSGTQYF. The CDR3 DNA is TGCGCCAGCAGCCAAGAATGGCGGGGGTCGGGGACCCAGTACTTC.

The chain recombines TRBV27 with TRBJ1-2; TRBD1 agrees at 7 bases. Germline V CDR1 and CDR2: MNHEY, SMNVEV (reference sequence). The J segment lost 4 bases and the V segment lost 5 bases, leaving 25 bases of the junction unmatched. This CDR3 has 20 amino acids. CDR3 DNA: TGTGCCAGCAGTAGGGGCGGGACAGAACTTCCGTCCGAGGGGGTCTATGGCTACACCTTC. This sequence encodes CASSRGGTELPSEGVYGYTF.

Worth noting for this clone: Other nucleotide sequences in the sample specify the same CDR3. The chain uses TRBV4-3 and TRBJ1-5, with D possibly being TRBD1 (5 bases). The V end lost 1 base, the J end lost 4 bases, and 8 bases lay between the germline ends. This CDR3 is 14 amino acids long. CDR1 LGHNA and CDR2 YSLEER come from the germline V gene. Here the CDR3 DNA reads TGCGCCAGCAGCCAAGGGCAGGGAAATCAGCCCCAGCATTTT. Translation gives CASSQGQGNQPQHF.

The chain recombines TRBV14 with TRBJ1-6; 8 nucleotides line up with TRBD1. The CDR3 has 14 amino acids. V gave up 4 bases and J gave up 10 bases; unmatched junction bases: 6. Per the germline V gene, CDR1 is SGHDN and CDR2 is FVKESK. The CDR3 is CASSRRTGRSPLHF. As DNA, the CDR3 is TGTGCCAGCAGCCGACGGACAGGGAGATCACCCCTCCACTTT.